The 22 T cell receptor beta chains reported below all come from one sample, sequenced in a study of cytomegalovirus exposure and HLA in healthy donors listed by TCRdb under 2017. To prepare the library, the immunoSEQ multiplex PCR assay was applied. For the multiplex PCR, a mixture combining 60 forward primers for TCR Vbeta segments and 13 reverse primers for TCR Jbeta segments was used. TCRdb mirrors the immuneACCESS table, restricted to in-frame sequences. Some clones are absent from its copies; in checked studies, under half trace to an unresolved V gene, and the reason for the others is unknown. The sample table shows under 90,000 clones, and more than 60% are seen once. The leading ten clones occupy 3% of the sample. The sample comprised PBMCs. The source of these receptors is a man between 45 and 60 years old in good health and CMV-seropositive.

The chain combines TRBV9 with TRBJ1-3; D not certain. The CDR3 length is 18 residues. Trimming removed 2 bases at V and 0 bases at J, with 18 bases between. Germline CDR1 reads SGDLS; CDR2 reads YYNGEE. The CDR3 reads CASSVGSTAAYSGNTIYF. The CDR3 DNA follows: TGTGCCAGCAGCGTCGGATCAACCGCGGCGTACTCTGGAAACACCATATATTTT. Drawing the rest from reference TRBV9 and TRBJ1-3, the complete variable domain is DSGVTQTPKHLITATGQRVTLRCSPRSGDLSVYWYQQSLDQGLQFLIQYYNGEERAKGNILERFSAQQFPDLHSELNLSSLELGDSALYFCASSVGSTAAYSGNTIYFGEGSWLTVV.

The CDR3 region is CASSGGLAGGPVNEQFF. For the CDR3, the DNA is TGCGCCAGCAGCGGAGGACTAGCGGGAGGGCCGGTAAATGAGCAGTTCTTC. This chain links TRBV5-1 with TRBJ2-1, with 15 bases matching TRBD2. From germline, CDR1 is SGHRS and CDR2 YFSETQ. CDR3 length: 17 residues. V trimming: 4 bases; J trimming: 7 bases; junction bases outside the gene matches: 9.

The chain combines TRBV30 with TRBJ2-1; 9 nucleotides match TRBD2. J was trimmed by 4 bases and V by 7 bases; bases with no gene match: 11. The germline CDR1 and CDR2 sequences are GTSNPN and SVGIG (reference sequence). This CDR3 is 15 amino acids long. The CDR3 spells CASNPTSGRYNEQFF. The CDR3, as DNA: TGTGCCTCCAACCCGACCAGCGGGAGGTACAATGAGCAGTTCTTC.

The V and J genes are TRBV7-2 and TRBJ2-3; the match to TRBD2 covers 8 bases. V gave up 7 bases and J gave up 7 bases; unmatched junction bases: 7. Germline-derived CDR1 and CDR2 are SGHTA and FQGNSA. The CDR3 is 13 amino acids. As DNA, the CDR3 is TGTGCCAGCAACCCAGCGGGAGTTTATACGCAGTATTTT. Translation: CASNPAGVYTQYF.

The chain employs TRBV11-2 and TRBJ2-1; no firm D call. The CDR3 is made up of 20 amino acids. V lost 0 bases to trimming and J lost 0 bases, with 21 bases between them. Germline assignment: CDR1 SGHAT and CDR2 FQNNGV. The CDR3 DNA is TGTGCCAGCAGCTTAGAGAGCGTGGGTATTGAGTATGGCTCCTACAATGAGCAGTTCTTC. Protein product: CASSLESVGIEYGSYNEQFF.

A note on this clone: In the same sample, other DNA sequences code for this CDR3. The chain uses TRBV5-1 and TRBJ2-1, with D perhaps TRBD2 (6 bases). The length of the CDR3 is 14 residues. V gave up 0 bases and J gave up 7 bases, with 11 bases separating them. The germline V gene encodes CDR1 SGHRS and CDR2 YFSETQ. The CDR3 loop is CASSLGSGVNEQFF. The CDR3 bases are TGCGCCAGCAGCTTGGGTAGCGGAGTTAATGAGCAGTTCTTC.

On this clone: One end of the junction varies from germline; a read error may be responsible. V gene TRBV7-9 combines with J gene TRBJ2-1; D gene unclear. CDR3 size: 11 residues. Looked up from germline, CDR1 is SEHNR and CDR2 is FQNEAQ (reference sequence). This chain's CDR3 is CSSSLSLEQFF. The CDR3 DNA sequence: TGTTCCAGCAGCCTTTCGCTAGAGCAGTTCTTC.

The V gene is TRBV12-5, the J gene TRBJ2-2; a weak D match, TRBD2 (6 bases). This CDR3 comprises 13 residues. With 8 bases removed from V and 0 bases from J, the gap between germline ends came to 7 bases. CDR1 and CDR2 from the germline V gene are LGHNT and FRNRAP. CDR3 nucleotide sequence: TGTGCTAGTTGCGGGGCGAACACCGGGGAGCTGTTTTTT. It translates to CASCGANTGELFF.

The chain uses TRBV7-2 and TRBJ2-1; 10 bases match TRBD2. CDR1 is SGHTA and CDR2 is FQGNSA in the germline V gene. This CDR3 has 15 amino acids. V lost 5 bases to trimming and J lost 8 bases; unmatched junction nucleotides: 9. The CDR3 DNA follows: TGTGCCAGCAGCCCCCCCAGCGGGAGGGCCGATGAGCAGTTCTTC. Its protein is CASSPPSGRADEQFF. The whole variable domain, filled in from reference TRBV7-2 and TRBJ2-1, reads GAGVSQSPSNKVTEKGKDVELRCDPISGHTALYWYRQSLGQGLEFLIYFQGNSAPDKSGLPSDRFSAERTGGSVSTLTIQRTQQEDSAVYLCASSPPSGRADEQFFGPGTRLTVL.

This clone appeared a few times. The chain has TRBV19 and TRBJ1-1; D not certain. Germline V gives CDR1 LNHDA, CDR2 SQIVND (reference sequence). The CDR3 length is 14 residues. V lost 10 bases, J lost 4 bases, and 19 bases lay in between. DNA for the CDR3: TGTGCCACCGGGAGTTCCGTGGGGAGCACTGAAGCTTTCTTT. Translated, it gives CATGSSVGSTEAFF.

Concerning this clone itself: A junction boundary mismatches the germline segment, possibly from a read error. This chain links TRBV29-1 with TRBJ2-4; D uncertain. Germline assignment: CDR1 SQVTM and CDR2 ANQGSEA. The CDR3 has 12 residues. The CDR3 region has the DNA TGCAGCGTTGAATCGTCCAAAAACAGTCAGTACTTC. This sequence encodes CSVESSKNSQYF. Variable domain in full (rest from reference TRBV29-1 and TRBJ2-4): SAVISQKPSRDICQRGTSLTIQCQVDSQVTMMFWYRQQPGQSLTLIATANQGSEATYESGFVIDKFPISRPNLTFSTLTVSNMSPEDSSIYLCSVESSKNSQYFGAGTRLSVL.

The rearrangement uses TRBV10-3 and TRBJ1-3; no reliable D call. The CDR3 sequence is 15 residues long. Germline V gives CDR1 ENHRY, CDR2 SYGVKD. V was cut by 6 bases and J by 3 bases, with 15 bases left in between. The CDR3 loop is CAISELRSVGNTIYF. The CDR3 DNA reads TGTGCCATCAGCGAGCTCCGGAGCGTTGGAAACACCATATATTTT.

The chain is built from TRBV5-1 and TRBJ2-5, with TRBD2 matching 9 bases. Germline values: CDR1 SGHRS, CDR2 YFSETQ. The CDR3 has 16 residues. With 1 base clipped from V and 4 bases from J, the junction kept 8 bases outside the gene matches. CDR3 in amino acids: CASSLSASGATETQYF. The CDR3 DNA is TGCGCCAGCAGCTTGAGTGCTAGCGGGGCGACAGAGACCCAGTACTTC.

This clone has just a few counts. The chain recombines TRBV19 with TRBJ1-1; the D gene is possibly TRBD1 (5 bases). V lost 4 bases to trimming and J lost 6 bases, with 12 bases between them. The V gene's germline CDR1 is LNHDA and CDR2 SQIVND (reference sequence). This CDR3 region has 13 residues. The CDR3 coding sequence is TGTGCCAGTAGTAAGAGGTGGGGCGCTGAAGCTTTCTTT. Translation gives CASSKRWGAEAFF.

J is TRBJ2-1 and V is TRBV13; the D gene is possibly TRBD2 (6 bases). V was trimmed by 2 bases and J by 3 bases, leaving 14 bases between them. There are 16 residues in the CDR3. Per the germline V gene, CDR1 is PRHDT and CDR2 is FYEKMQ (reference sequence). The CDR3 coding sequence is TGTGCCAGCAGCTTACCATCGGGAGCAGGCTACAATGAGCAGTTCTTC. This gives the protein CASSLPSGAGYNEQFF.

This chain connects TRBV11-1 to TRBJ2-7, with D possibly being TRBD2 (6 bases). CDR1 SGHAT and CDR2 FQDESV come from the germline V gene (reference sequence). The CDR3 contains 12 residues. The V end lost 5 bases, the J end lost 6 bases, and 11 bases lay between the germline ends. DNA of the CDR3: TGTGCCAGCAGCCTTCAGGGAGGCGAGCAGTACTTC. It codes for CASSLQGGEQYF.

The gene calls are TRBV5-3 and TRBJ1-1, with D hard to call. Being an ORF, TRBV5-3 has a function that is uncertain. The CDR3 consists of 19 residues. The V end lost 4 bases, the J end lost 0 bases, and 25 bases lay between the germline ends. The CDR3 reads CARSNGPLRVEEVNTEAFF. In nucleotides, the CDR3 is TGTGCCAGAAGCAATGGACCCCTGCGGGTTGAGGAGGTGAACACTGAAGCTTTCTTT.

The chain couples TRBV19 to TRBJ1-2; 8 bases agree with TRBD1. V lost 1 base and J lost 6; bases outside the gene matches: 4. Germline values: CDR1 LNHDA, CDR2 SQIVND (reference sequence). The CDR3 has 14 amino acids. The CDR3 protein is CASSIGQGADGYTF. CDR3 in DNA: TGTGCCAGTAGTATAGGGCAGGGGGCGGATGGCTACACCTTC.

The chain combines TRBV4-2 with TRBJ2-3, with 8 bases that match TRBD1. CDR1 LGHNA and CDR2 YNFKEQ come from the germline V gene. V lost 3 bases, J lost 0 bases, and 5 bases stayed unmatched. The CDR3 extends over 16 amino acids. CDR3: CASSHVDRVSTDTQYF. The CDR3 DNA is TGTGCCAGCAGCCATGTGGACAGGGTAAGCACAGATACGCAGTATTTT.

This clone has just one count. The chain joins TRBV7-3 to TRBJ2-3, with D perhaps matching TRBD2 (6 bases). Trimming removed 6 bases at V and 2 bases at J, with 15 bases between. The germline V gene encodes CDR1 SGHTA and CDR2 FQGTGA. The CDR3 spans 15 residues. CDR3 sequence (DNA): TGTGCCAGCAGGCCTACCGGGACTCTCACAGATACGCAGTATTTT. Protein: CASRPTGTLTDTQYF. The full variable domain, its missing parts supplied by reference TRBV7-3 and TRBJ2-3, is GAGVSQTPSNKVTEKGKYVELRCDPISGHTALYWYRQSLGQGPEFLIYFQGTGAADDSGLPNDRFFAVRPEGSVSTLKIQRTERGDSAVYLCASRPTGTLTDTQYFGPGTRLTVL.

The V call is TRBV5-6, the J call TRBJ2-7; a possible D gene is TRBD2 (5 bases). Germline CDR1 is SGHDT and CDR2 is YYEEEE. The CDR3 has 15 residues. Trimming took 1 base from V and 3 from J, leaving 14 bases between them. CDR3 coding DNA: TGTGCCAGCAGCTTGCCCCACCAGGACTTCTACGAGCAGTACTTC. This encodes CASSLPHQDFYEQYF.

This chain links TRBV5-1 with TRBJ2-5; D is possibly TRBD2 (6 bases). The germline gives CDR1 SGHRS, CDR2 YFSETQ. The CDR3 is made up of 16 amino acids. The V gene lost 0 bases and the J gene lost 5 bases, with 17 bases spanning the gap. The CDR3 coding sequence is TGCGCCAGCAGCTTGGCCGGATCGGGGGTGTCGGAGACCCAGTACTTC. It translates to CASSLAGSGVSETQYF.